The TCR beta chain under discussion was sequenced for a study of T cell changes during pregnancy in multiple sclerosis. Trimming stripped 1 base from V and 7 bases from J, with 19 bases between. The CDR3 runs to 16 residues. CDR1 MGHRA and CDR2 YSYEKL come from the germline V gene. This clone was observed a single time. TCRdb keeps only in-frame clones here, not all; method: immunoSEQ multiplex PCR. The repertoire includes tens of thousands of clones, 70% to 90% of them detected once, and approximately 6.7% sits in the top ten. The receptor was isolated from a female donor with multiple sclerosis, enrolled in a pregnancy study. Sequenced here: CD8+ T cells from peripheral blood mononuclear cells, sampled in the third trimester of pregnancy. This rearrangement joins TRBV4-1 to TRBJ1-2, with TRBD1 as a possible D gene (5 bases). The CDR3 reads CASSQARVGRGLGYTF. The CDR3 nucleotides are TGCGCCAGCAGCCAAGCCAGGGTCGGTAGGGGACTTGGCTACACCTTC.